This TCR beta chain appears in the sequencing data of a study of beta chain features in type 1 diabetes. This clone came up a few times. Its cognate antigen is unknown. Every bit of the isolated RNA underwent reverse transcription, so sequencing read expressed TCRB transcripts. The read count averaged approximately 3.5 million across naive, central memory and regulatory T cell samples. Repertoires were generated with immunoSEQ multiplex PCR, while TCRdb's copy carries only in-frame clones and drops some. The data contain around 130,000 clones, 7% to 10% of them seen just once; the ten biggest clones take up approximately 0.7%. A sort by CD45RO/CCR7/CD25/CD127/CD95/CD27 yielded CD4+ naive, central memory, regulatory and stem cell-like memory cells. Study-wide findings and caveats: Shorter TCRB CDR3s, moderately but significantly so, were found in Type 1 diabetes patients in all four CD4+ subsets.

The germline gives CDR1 LGHNA, CDR2 YSLEER. V lost 0 bases, J lost 5 bases, and 8 bases lay in between. This CDR3 region has 14 residues. The chain has TRBV4-3 and TRBJ1-5; possibly TRBD1 for D (5 bases). The clonotype comes from a young man with type 1 diabetes. The sample comprised central memory CD4+ T cells from blood. The CDR3, as DNA: TGCGCCAGCAGCCAAGATTGGGGGGATCAGCCCCAGCATTTT. Translating gives CASSQDWGDQPQHF.